Listed below are T cell receptor beta chains from one sample, sequenced in a study of blood T cell repertoires in COVID-19. Sequenced by immunoSEQ multiplex PCR; TCRdb stores in-frame clones only, minus some. The sample lists roughly 260,000 clones; around 90% were seen once. Specimen: peripheral blood. These receptors were collected from a middle-aged woman with acute or convalescent COVID-19. Each CDR3 is given with its conserved first and last residue. D genes are given only for firm matches. Size is stated for part of the rows, as once, few or many counts, or as a class when the clone is expanded.

size,D,J,V,CDR3,DNA
-,TRBD1,TRBJ2-1,TRBV24-1,CATSDQTGAYNEQFF,TGTGCCACCAGTGACCAGACAGGGGCCTACAATGAGCAGTTCTTC
-,TRBD1,TRBJ1-2,TRBV5-5,CASSSSGGGGYTF,TGTGCCAGCAGCTCCTCAGGGGGAGGAGGCTACACCTTC
-,-,TRBJ2-1,TRBV6-1,CASSEAVHRRYNEQFF,TGTGCCAGCAGTGAAGCGGTGCACAGGCGCTACAATGAGCAGTTCTTC
-,-,TRBJ1-1,TRBV5-8,CASSLLEGTLRKNTEAFF,TGTGCCAGCAGCTTGTTGGAGGGCACTCTTAGGAAGAACACTGAAGCTTTCTTT
-,-,TRBJ1-5,TRBV27,CASSLGQNQPQHF,TGTGCCAGCAGTCTCGGACAGAATCAGCCCCAGCATTTT
few,-,TRBJ1-1,TRBV6-5,CASSLLGGEGTEAFF,TGTGCCAGCAGCCTCCTAGGGGGTGAGGGCACTGAAGCTTTCTTT
-,-,TRBJ1-4,TRBV4-1,CASSQAAVRAANEKLFF,TGCGCCAGCAGCCAAGCGGCAGTCAGGGCCGCCAATGAAAAACTGTTTTTT
-,TRBD1,TRBJ1-4,TRBV2,CASRVTGGAWEKLFF,TGTGCCAGCAGGGTAACAGGGGGCGCCTGGGAAAAACTGTTTTTT
-,TRBD1,TRBJ1-4,TRBV28,CASSSPGTAPRLKLFF,TGTGCCAGCAGTTCCCCCGGGACAGCCCCCCGTCTGAAACTGTTTTTT
-,TRBD1,TRBJ1-2,TRBV30,CAFHSTGAYYGYTF,TGTGCCTTTCATTCGACAGGGGCTTACTATGGCTACACCTTC
-,-,TRBJ1-1,TRBV27,CASSLRSPAEAFF,TGTGCCAGCAGTTTAAGGAGTCCCGCTGAAGCTTTCTTT
-,-,TRBJ1-1,TRBV19,CASSIRGYPEAFF,TGTGCCAGTAGTATACGGGGGTACCCTGAAGCTTTCTTT
-,TRBD2,TRBJ2-5,TRBV2,CASSPGLLETQYF,TGTGCCAGCAGTCCGGGACTACTAGAGACCCAGTACTTC
-,-,TRBJ2-3,TRBV11-2,CASSLILAADTQYF,TGTGCCAGCAGCTTAATTTTAGCGGCGGATACGCAGTATTTT
-,-,TRBJ1-5,TRBV30,CAWSDTKGVYQPQHF,TGTGCCTGGAGTGACACAAAGGGGGTCTATCAGCCCCAGCATTTT
-,TRBD1,TRBJ1-2,TRBV3-1/TRBV3-2,CATRQGPNYGYTF,TGTGCCACCAGACAGGGGCCAAACTATGGCTACACCTTC
-,TRBD1,TRBJ1-2,TRBV10-3,CAIRGQRGYGYTF,TGTGCCATCAGGGGACAGCGCGGCTATGGCTACACCTTC
-,TRBD1,TRBJ2-1,TRBV24-1,CATSELTGQGASYNEQFF,TGTGCCACCAGTGAACTTACGGGACAGGGCGCCTCCTACAATGAGCAGTTCTTC
-,-,TRBJ1-2,TRBV7-3,CASSSGLRGRGGYTF,TGTGCCAGCAGCTCCGGTCTCCGGGGTCGGGGTGGCTACACCTTC
-,TRBD1,TRBJ2-6,TRBV19,CASSKDRGQTGANVLTF,TGTGCCAGTAGTAAGGACAGGGGGCAAACTGGGGCCAACGTCCTGACTTTC
-,TRBD1,TRBJ1-5,TRBV15,CATRYDRGYQPQHF,TGTGCCACCAGATATGACAGGGGGTACCAGCCCCAGCATTTT
-,-,TRBJ2-2,TRBV7-8,CASSTGRGEWAGELFF,TGTGCCAGCAGCACGGGTCGCGGGGAATGGGCCGGGGAGCTGTTTTTT
-,TRBD1,TRBJ1-5,TRBV28,CASSLWPGQKIQPQHF,TGTGCCAGCAGTTTGTGGCCGGGACAGAAGATTCAGCCCCAGCATTTT
-,TRBD1,TRBJ1-2,TRBV6-4,CASTPTGGNGYTF,TGTGCCAGCACCCCGACAGGGGGCAATGGCTACACCTTC
-,TRBD1,TRBJ1-2,TRBV6-5,CASSYGTGSNGYTF,TGTGCCAGCAGTTATGGGACAGGGTCGAATGGCTACACCTTC
-,-,TRBJ1-4,TRBV5-4,CASSLEAGVRRGEKLFF,TGTGCCAGCAGCTTGGAGGCGGGGGTAAGAAGAGGGGAAAAACTGTTTTTT
-,-,TRBJ1-2,TRBV19,CASSTLGGSAGYTF,TGTGCCAGTAGTACCCTAGGAGGGTCCGCTGGCTACACCTTC
-,-,TRBJ1-3,TRBV19,CASSRNPTGAGGSGNTIYF,TGTGCCAGTAGTAGGAACCCGACGGGAGCCGGAGGATCTGGAAACACCATATATTTT
-,-,TRBJ2-5,TRBV4-1,CASSQDQGGVKTQYF,TGCGCCAGCAGCCAAGATCAGGGGGGCGTTAAGACCCAGTACTTC
-,-,TRBJ1-1,TRBV29-1,CSSLGGDTEAFF,TGCAGCTCTCTCGGGGGAGACACTGAAGCTTTCTTT
-,TRBD1,TRBJ1-5,TRBV2,CASSGQAGTGQPQHF,TGTGCCAGCAGCGGACAGGCTGGAACAGGACAGCCCCAGCATTTT
-,TRBD2,TRBJ2-1,TRBV10-1,CASSGGPGGIHEQFF,TGCGCCAGCAGTGGAGGGCCGGGGGGTATCCATGAGCAGTTCTTC
-,TRBD1,TRBJ1-6,TRBV7-9,CASTPTDRGEGSPLHF,TGTGCCAGCACTCCCACGGACAGGGGCGAGGGTTCACCCCTCCACTTT
-,-,TRBJ2-6,TRBV30,CAWSVPGPPGANVLTF,TGTGCCTGGAGTGTACCCGGTCCCCCCGGGGCCAACGTCCTGACTTTC
-,TRBD1,TRBJ1-1,TRBV27,CASSTKVLTGGKNTEAFF,TGTGCCAGCAGTACCAAAGTCCTGACAGGGGGGAAGAACACTGAAGCTTTCTTT
-,TRBD2,TRBJ2-1,TRBV2,CASSDTGTSGEDEQFF,TGTGCCAGCAGCGACACCGGGACTAGCGGGGAAGATGAGCAGTTCTTC
-,-,TRBJ2-3,TRBV7-8,CASSLAGAGRIGDTQYF,TGTGCCAGCAGCTTAGCTGGGGCGGGACGAATTGGAGATACGCAGTATTTT
-,-,TRBJ1-2,TRBV24-1,CATSDLQVGYGYTF,TGTGCCACCAGTGATTTGCAGGTCGGATATGGCTACACCTTC